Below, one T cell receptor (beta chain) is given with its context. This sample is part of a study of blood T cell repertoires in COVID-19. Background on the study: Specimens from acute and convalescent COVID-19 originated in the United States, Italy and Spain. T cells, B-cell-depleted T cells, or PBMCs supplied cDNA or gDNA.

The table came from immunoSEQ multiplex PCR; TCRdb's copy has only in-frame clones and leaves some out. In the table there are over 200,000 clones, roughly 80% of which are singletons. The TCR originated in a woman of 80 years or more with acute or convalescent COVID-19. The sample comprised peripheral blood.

The CDR3 DNA is TGTGCCAGCAGTGACTGCGGACTTTCCTACGAGCAGTACTTC. Amino acid sequence: CASSDCGLSYEQYF. This chain uses TRBV6-4 with TRBJ2-7; weak D call: TRBD2 (5 bases). CDR1 is MRHNA, CDR2 SNTAGT, per germline. V was pared by 1 base and J by 1 base, with 8 bases between. This CDR3 is built from 14 residues.